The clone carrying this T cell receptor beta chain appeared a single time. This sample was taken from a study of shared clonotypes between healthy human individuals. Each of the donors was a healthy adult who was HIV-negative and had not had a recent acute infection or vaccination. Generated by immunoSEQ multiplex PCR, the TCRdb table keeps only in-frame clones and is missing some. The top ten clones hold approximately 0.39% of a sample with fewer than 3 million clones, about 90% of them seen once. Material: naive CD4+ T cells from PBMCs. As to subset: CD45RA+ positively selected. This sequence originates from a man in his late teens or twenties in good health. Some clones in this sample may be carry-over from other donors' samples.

The CDR3 nucleotides are TGTGCCAGCTCCACGGGACTAGCCCAAGAGACCCAGTACTTC. Protein: CASSTGLAQETQYF. This sequence joins TRBV18 and TRBJ2-5; 9 bases line up with TRBD2. Germline V gene sequence: CDR1 KGHSH, CDR2 LQKENI. With V trimmed by 6 bases and J by 1 base, 3 bases remained unmatched. This CDR3 region has 14 residues.